Listed below are T cell receptor beta chains from one sample, sequenced in a study of response to subunit inactivated influenza vaccine. Via MiXCR, TCRdb re-called the RT-PCR reads, giving one row per CDR3 protein. The repertoire holds about 520,000 distinct CDR3 sequences, roughly 7.6% seen once, with approximately 14% in the top ten. The material sequenced was PBMCs from blood, taken about 23 months after vaccination. Receptor source: a man aged 50 to 75 who received an inactivated influenza vaccine. Both conserved end residues are part of each CDR3. A D gene is named only where the DNA matches it firmly. Expanded clones are given a class, and other clones once, few, many or no size at all.

J: TRBJ1-1
D: NA
size: few
V: TRBV29-1
DNA: TGCAGCGTTGCGGACCCCACGCACACTGAAGCTTTCTTT
CDR3: CSVADPTHTEAFF

J: TRBJ2-3
D: NA
size: NA
V: TRBV4-3
DNA: TGCGCCAGCAGCCTCCTCAATGGGGCTGAGGGGGCAGATACGCAGTATTTT
CDR3: CASSLLNGAEGADTQYF

J: TRBJ2-2
D: TRBD2
size: NA
V: TRBV28
DNA: TGTGCCAGCACAAGCAGGCTAGCGGGAGGGCACACCGGGGAGCTGTTTTTT
CDR3: CASTSRLAGGHTGELFF

J: TRBJ2-2
D: NA
size: many
V: TRBV7-8
DNA: TGTGCCAGCAGCTCGGGCGTTCTAGACACCGGGGAGCTGTTTTTT
CDR3: CASSSGVLDTGELFF

J: TRBJ2-3
D: TRBD2
size: many
V: TRBV5-1
DNA: TGCGCCAGCAGTCTCAATTGGGCTAGCGGGAGTACGTATACGCAGTATTTT
CDR3: CASSLNWASGSTYTQYF

J: TRBJ2-7
D: NA
size: NA
V: TRBV28
DNA: TGTGCCAGCAGTTTATCTCCCGGGAGAGGGTCCTACGAGCAGTACTTC
CDR3: CASSLSPGRGSYEQYF

J: TRBJ1-1
D: NA
size: NA
V: TRBV19
DNA: TGTGCCAGCAATTACGGTTGGGCGAACACTGAAGCTTTCTTT
CDR3: CASNYGWANTEAFF

J: TRBJ1-5
D: TRBD1
size: many
V: TRBV6-2/TRBV6-3
DNA: TGTGCCAGCAGTTACCTCCGCAGGGGGCCGATCAAGAGCAATCAGCCCCAGCATTTT
CDR3: CASSYLRRGPIKSNQPQHF

J: TRBJ1-2
D: NA
size: NA
V: TRBV25-1
DNA: TGTGCCAGCAGTGAATCACATAGGAGGGCAGGCTATGGCTACACCTTC
CDR3: CASSESHRRAGYGYTF

J: TRBJ1-3
D: TRBD1
size: NA
V: TRBV15
DNA: TGTGCCACCAGCAGTACAGGGGGCTCTGGAAACACCATATATTTT
CDR3: CATSSTGGSGNTIYF

J: TRBJ1-4
D: TRBD1
size: few
V: TRBV20-1
DNA: TGCAGTGCTAGACCCCGGGACAGGGGCCCAAAACTGTTTTTT
CDR3: CSARPRDRGPKLFF

J: TRBJ2-2
D: NA
size: few
V: TRBV5-5
DNA: TGTGCCAGCAGCTTAGGGGTTATCTCCGGGGAGCTGTTTTTT
CDR3: CASSLGVISGELFF

J: TRBJ2-3
D: TRBD2
size: NA
V: TRBV7-8
DNA: TGTGCCAGCAGCTTCCCGGAGCGGGAGGGCTCGGGCACAGATACGCAGTATTTT
CDR3: CASSFPEREGSGTDTQYF

J: TRBJ1-5
D: NA
size: few
V: TRBV6-2/TRBV6-3
DNA: TGTGCCAGCAGCCGACACCCCCCGACAGCATATAGCAATCAGCCCCAGCATTTT
CDR3: CASSRHPPTAYSNQPQHF

J: TRBJ2-6
D: NA
size: NA
V: TRBV14
DNA: TGTGCCAGCAGCCGACTTGACCCTGGGGCCAACGTCCTGACTTTC
CDR3: CASSRLDPGANVLTF

J: TRBJ1-5
D: TRBD1
size: NA
V: TRBV18
DNA: TGTGCCAGCTCATCAAGTACAGGGGCTCCAAATCAGCCCCAGCATTTT
CDR3: CASSSSTGAPNQPQHF

J: TRBJ1-2
D: NA
size: NA
V: TRBV5-1
DNA: TGCGCCAGCAGCTTGGAAGATAATGGCTACACCTTC
CDR3: CASSLEDNGYTF

J: TRBJ2-7
D: NA
size: NA
V: TRBV3-1
DNA: TGTGCCAGCAGCCAGGGCGTCTCACCTCCTATCTACGAGCAGTACTTC
CDR3: CASSQGVSPPIYEQYF

J: TRBJ2-3
D: NA
size: few
V: TRBV6-1
DNA: TGTGCCAGCAGACGAGGGGGGCCCCTTAGCACAGATACGCAGTATTTT
CDR3: CASRRGGPLSTDTQYF

J: TRBJ1-5
D: TRBD1
size: NA
V: TRBV5-6
DNA: TGTGCCAGCAGCCGGCAAACAGGGGGTCAGCATTTT
CDR3: CASSRQTGGQHF

J: TRBJ1-2
D: NA
size: many
V: TRBV12-3/TRBV12-4
DNA: TGTGCCAGCAGCCGACAGTATGGCTACACCTTC
CDR3: CASSRQYGYTF

J: TRBJ2-2
D: NA
size: few
V: TRBV21-1
DNA: TGTGCCAGCAGCAAAGTAGTCGACAGCCGGAACACCGGGGAGCTGTTTTTT
CDR3: CASSKVVDSRNTGELFF

J: TRBJ1-1
D: NA
size: few
V: TRBV20-1
DNA: TGCAGTGCTAGAGGATTAATGAACACTGAAGCTTTCTTT
CDR3: CSARGLMNTEAFF

J: TRBJ2-5
D: NA
size: many
V: TRBV29-1
DNA: TGCAGCGTTGGAGCGGGTGGTCTAGAGACCCAGTACTTC
CDR3: CSVGAGGLETQYF

J: TRBJ2-7
D: TRBD1
size: many
V: TRBV5-1
DNA: TGCGCCAGCAGCCCGGACAGGGGGAACTACGAGCAGTACTTC
CDR3: CASSPDRGNYEQYF

J: TRBJ2-7
D: TRBD2
size: many
V: TRBV18
DNA: TGTGCCAGCTCACCCTCGGGGGGTCCCACCGGAGAGCAGTACTTC
CDR3: CASSPSGGPTGEQYF

J: TRBJ1-5
D: NA
size: NA
V: TRBV3-1
DNA: TGTGCCAGCAGCCAAGATATGGGGTACGGTCAGCCCCAGCATTTT
CDR3: CASSQDMGYGQPQHF

J: TRBJ1-5
D: NA
size: many
V: TRBV5-5
DNA: TGTGCCAGCAGCCGCCTGGGGGATCAGCCCCAGCATTTT
CDR3: CASSRLGDQPQHF

J: TRBJ1-3
D: NA
size: NA
V: TRBV7-2
DNA: TGTGCCAGCAGCACTCGGAACTCTGGAAACACCATATATTTT
CDR3: CASSTRNSGNTIYF

J: TRBJ2-2
D: NA
size: many
V: TRBV6-1
DNA: TGTGCCAGCACCAAGGGGACACTTAACACCGGGGAGCTGTTTTTT
CDR3: CASTKGTLNTGELFF

J: TRBJ2-7
D: NA
size: few
V: TRBV27
DNA: TGTGCCAGCAGTTTGTGGGGGGAGGTCCGCGAGCAGTACTTC
CDR3: CASSLWGEVREQYF

J: TRBJ1-4
D: TRBD1
size: few
V: TRBV7-8
DNA: TGTGCCAGCAGCTTAGAGCCCCCGACAGGGAATGAAAAACTGTTTTTT
CDR3: CASSLEPPTGNEKLFF

J: TRBJ1-3
D: NA
size: few
V: TRBV6-1
DNA: TGTGCCAGCAGTCCCGACCCGGTCCCTGGAAACACCATATATTTT
CDR3: CASSPDPVPGNTIYF

J: TRBJ2-4
D: NA
size: few
V: TRBV14
DNA: TGTGCCAGCAGCCAACGAGGGACGAAAAACATTCAGTACTTC
CDR3: CASSQRGTKNIQYF

J: TRBJ2-5
D: TRBD2
size: few
V: TRBV4-1
DNA: TGCGCCAGCAGCCAACCACAAGGGACTAGCGCAGAGACCCAGTACTTC
CDR3: CASSQPQGTSAETQYF

J: TRBJ2-2
D: TRBD1
size: NA
V: TRBV11-1
DNA: TGTGCCAGCGGAACGGACAGGGCAAACACCGGGGAGCTGTTTTTT
CDR3: CASGTDRANTGELFF

J: TRBJ1-2
D: NA
size: many
V: TRBV20-1
DNA: TGCAGTGCTAAGGGCTTTTTGGGACATGGCTACACCTTC
CDR3: CSAKGFLGHGYTF

J: TRBJ1-2
D: TRBD1
size: few
V: TRBV12-3/TRBV12-4
DNA: TGTGCCAGCAGTGCCGAGGGGGCGCCCAGCTATGGCTACACCTTC
CDR3: CASSAEGAPSYGYTF

J: TRBJ1-1
D: NA
size: NA
V: TRBV18
DNA: TGTGCCAGCTCACTGTACACAGGCGACACTGAAGCTTTCTTT
CDR3: CASSLYTGDTEAFF

J: TRBJ2-7
D: TRBD1
size: many
V: TRBV10-3
DNA: TGTGCCATCAGTGACCCGGGACAGCGCTACGAGCAGTACTTC
CDR3: CAISDPGQRYEQYF

J: TRBJ2-7
D: TRBD2
size: NA
V: TRBV19
DNA: TGTGCCAGTAGAAGATCACTAGCGGGTGGAGCCTACGTGCAGTACTTC
CDR3: CASRRSLAGGAYVQYF

J: TRBJ1-4
D: NA
size: few
V: TRBV4-3
DNA: TGCGCCAGCAGCCGGGTACATGCAACTAATGAAAAACTGTTTTTT
CDR3: CASSRVHATNEKLFF

J: TRBJ2-7
D: NA
size: few
V: TRBV5-5
DNA: TGTGCCAGCAGCGGCAGCGGGCGGAGCTCCTACGAGCAGTACTTC
CDR3: CASSGSGRSSYEQYF

J: TRBJ2-1
D: NA
size: many
V: TRBV15
DNA: TGTGCCACCAGCAGAGATCCCACCCTTTACAATGAGCAGTTCTTC
CDR3: CATSRDPTLYNEQFF

J: TRBJ1-5
D: NA
size: NA
V: TRBV29-1
DNA: TGCAGCGTTCGGACAGACAATCAGCCCCAGCATTTT
CDR3: CSVRTDNQPQHF

J: TRBJ2-3
D: NA
size: many
V: TRBV2
DNA: TGTGCCAGCAGGGGGGACATTACAAGGGGAGATACGCAGTATTTT
CDR3: CASRGDITRGDTQYF

J: TRBJ2-1
D: TRBD2
size: NA
V: TRBV25-1
DNA: TGTGCCAGCAGTGGGGGACTATCCAATGAGCAGTTCTTC
CDR3: CASSGGLSNEQFF

J: TRBJ2-3
D: NA
size: few
V: TRBV20-1
DNA: TGCAGTGCTAGAGATCGCTCGCCCAACAAAGATACGCAGTATTTT
CDR3: CSARDRSPNKDTQYF